The 23 T cell receptor beta chains given below trace back to one sample, sequenced in a study of Ad26.COV2.S vaccination and SARS-CoV-2 variants. Treatment described: about 20 received Ad26.COV2.S at low or high dose, single or two shots; 5 received placebo; per-sample allocation not given. The investigators took samples on day 63 after the first vaccine or placebo injection. Sequencing was performed with immunoSEQ multiplex PCR; in TCRdb, only in-frame clones are kept and a portion is missing. The table includes over 400,000 clones, approximately 92% detected once. This material consisted of peripheral blood, taken in a trial of Ad26.COV2.S vaccine versus placebo. The receptor source for this set is a person between 18 and 65 years old who received the Ad26.COV2.S COVID-19 vaccine or a placebo.

The chain uses TRBV7-3 and TRBJ2-3, with D possibly being TRBD1 (5 bases). V was pared by 1 base and J by 2 bases, with 10 bases between. CDR3 length: 15 residues. Germline V gene data show CDR1 as SGHTA and CDR2 as FQGTGA. CDR3 sequence (DNA): TGTGCCAGCAGCTTAAGGCAGGGATCCACAGATACGCAGTATTTT. It yields the protein CASSLRQGSTDTQYF.

The chain joins TRBV2 to TRBJ2-4, with a weak D call TRBD1 (7 bases). This CDR3 has 18 residues. With 4 bases removed from V and 9 bases from J, the gap between germline ends came to 28 bases. In germline, CDR1 is SNHLY, CDR2 FYNNEI. CDR3 coding DNA: TGTGCCAGCAGTGTACTCTTTCCGACAGGGACTCAAGGAACCATTCAGTACTTC. Protein product: CASSVLFPTGTQGTIQYF.

The chain employs TRBV28 and TRBJ2-2; possibly TRBD2 for D (6 bases). V lost 3 bases, J lost 6 bases, and 20 bases lay in between. The CDR3 extends over 17 amino acids. Germline V gene data show CDR1 as MDHEN and CDR2 as SYDVKM. The CDR3 is CASSLVRGLFRPGELFF. In DNA, the CDR3 is TGTGCCAGCAGTTTGGTACGAGGACTATTCCGACCCGGGGAGCTGTTTTTT.

The chain links TRBV7-7 to TRBJ2-7; TRBD2 matches at 8 bases. The CDR3 spans 16 residues. Germline CDR1 is SSHAT and CDR2 is FNYEAQ (reference sequence). The CDR3 DNA reads as TGTGCTATCGATGGGGCGGGAGGCAGGAAGGGCTACGAGCAGTACGTC. Translation gives CAIDGAGGRKGYEQYV.

The chain employs TRBV5-6 and TRBJ1-5; no clear D gene. CDR1 is SGHDT, CDR2 YYEEEE, per germline. Trimming cost V 3 bases and J 0 bases, with 13 bases left between them. This CDR3 has 16 amino acids. In DNA form, the CDR3 reads TGTGCCAGCAGCTCCGCGGGAGTTTATAGCAATCAGCCCCAGCATTTT. Translation: CASSSAGVYSNQPQHF.

This sequence joins TRBV7-9 and TRBJ2-1; 8 nucleotides line up with TRBD2. This CDR3 spans 16 amino acids. After removal of 1 base from V and 5 bases from J, the junction contained 7 bases not matched to a gene. Germline lookup yields CDR1 SEHNR and CDR2 FQNEAQ (reference sequence). CDR3 bases: TGTGCCAGCAGCTTAGTGGTAGCGGGGCCCCACAATGAGCAGTTCTTC. This sequence encodes CASSLVVAGPHNEQFF.

The V call is TRBV30, the J call TRBJ2-2, with D uncertain. V lost 3 bases to trimming and J lost 2 bases, with 7 bases between them. The CDR3 spans 13 residues. The germline CDR1 and CDR2 sequences are GTSNPN and SVGIG (reference sequence). CDR3 bases: TGTGCCTGGAGCGACACAAACACCGGGGAGCTGTTTTTT. Residues: CAWSDTNTGELFF.

The chain combines TRBV15 with TRBJ1-5, with TRBD1 matching over 7 bases. CDR1 LNHNV and CDR2 YYDKDF come from the germline V gene (reference sequence). Germline trimming cut 2 bases from V and 6 bases from J; bases unmatched to any gene: 7. The CDR3 runs to 15 residues. The chain's CDR3 is CATSRPRQGLQPQHF. DNA of the CDR3: TGTGCCACCAGCAGACCTCGACAGGGACTTCAGCCCCAGCATTTT.

The CDR3 protein is CASSRTGRNTEAFF. In nucleotides, the CDR3 is TGTGCCAGCAGCCGGACAGGGAGGAACACTGAAGCTTTCTTT. The V gene is TRBV7-6, the J gene TRBJ1-1; TRBD1 agrees at 8 bases. V shed 5 bases, J shed 1 base, and the junction held 3 bases outside the gene matches. From germline, CDR1 is SGHVS and CDR2 FNYEAQ. This CDR3 spans 14 amino acids.

CDR3: CASSPRGQAGEQYF. CDR3 sequence (DNA): TGTGCCAGCAGCCCTCGGGGACAGGCAGGCGAGCAGTACTTC. The V and J genes are TRBV5-4 and TRBJ2-7; 8 bases are a match to TRBD1. The CDR3 spans 14 residues. Trimming cost V 4 bases and J 6 bases; bases outside gene matches: 9. Per germline, CDR1 SGHNT and CDR2 YYREEE (reference sequence).

The V and J genes are TRBV7-8 and TRBJ2-1, with 8 positions matching TRBD2. The junction had 6 bases not matched to a gene; V was cut back by 5 bases and J by 3 bases. Germline CDR1 reads SGHVS; CDR2 reads FQNEAQ. The length of the CDR3 is 15 residues. DNA for the CDR3: TGTGCCAGCAGCAAACTAGCGGCCGTCTACAATGAGCAGTTCTTC. It codes for CASSKLAAVYNEQFF. Full variable domain (missing parts from reference TRBV7-8 and TRBJ2-1): GAGVSQSPRYKVAKRGQDVALRCDPISGHVSLFWYQQALGQGPEFLTYFQNEAQLDKSGLPSDRFFAERPEGSVSTLKIQRTQQEDSAVYLCASSKLAAVYNEQFFGPGTRLTVL.

Remarks on this clone: Other DNA sequences from this sample encode an identical CDR3 as well. The chain employs TRBV27 and TRBJ1-2; 8 bases agree with TRBD1. V lost 2 bases to trimming and J lost 5 bases; unmatched junction nucleotides: 1. The CDR3 has 13 amino acids. The germline gives CDR1 MNHEY, CDR2 SMNVEV (reference sequence). CDR3 sequence reads: CASSLRTGYGYTF. The CDR3 bases are TGTGCCAGCAGTTTAAGGACAGGGTATGGCTACACCTTC.

J is TRBJ2-2 and V is TRBV13; TRBD2 aligns across 8 bases. This CDR3 has 16 residues. CDR1 is PRHDT, CDR2 FYEKMQ, per germline (reference sequence). J was trimmed by 6 bases and V by 5 bases; bases with no gene match: 11. For the CDR3, the DNA is TGTGCCAGCAGCCAACCTCACGGGCGGGAGGCCGGGGAGCTGTTTTTT. This sequence encodes CASSQPHGREAGELFF.

V is TRBV11-3 and J is TRBJ2-3, with D possibly matching TRBD1 (5 bases). The CDR3 extends over 14 amino acids. V was pared by 5 bases and J by 1 base, with 10 bases between. Germline V CDR1 and CDR2: SGHNT, YENEEA. CDR3 loop: CASSPTAGTDTQYF. The CDR3 DNA sequence: TGTGCCAGCAGCCCGACAGCTGGCACAGATACGCAGTATTTT.

The CDR3 loop reads CASSLGRGSPLTDTQYF. The CDR3 DNA follows: TGCGCCAGCAGCTTGGGTAGGGGGTCTCCCCTCACAGATACGCAGTATTTT. The chain carries TRBV5-1 and TRBJ2-3, with D perhaps TRBD1 (6 bases). V dropped 0 bases and J dropped 2 bases, with 16 bases sitting between them. This CDR3 is 17 amino acids long. CDR1 is SGHRS and CDR2 is YFSETQ in the germline V gene.

The chain is built from TRBV5-6 and TRBJ2-7, with D possibly matching TRBD2 (5 bases). V gave up 4 bases and J gave up 4 bases, with 12 bases separating them. The germline V gene has CDR1 SGHDT and CDR2 YYEEEE. This CDR3 contains 13 residues. CDR3 sequence reads: CASSRGLVYEQYF. As DNA, the CDR3 is TGTGCCAGCAGCCGGGGTTTGGTGTACGAGCAGTACTTC.

The genes are TRBV14 and TRBJ1-2; D remains unclear. The CDR3 spans 12 residues. Per the germline V gene, CDR1 is SGHDN and CDR2 is FVKESK. Trimming cost V 4 bases and J 8 bases, with 11 bases left between them. The CDR3 reads CASSPSREGYTF. The DNA for the CDR3 is TGTGCCAGCAGCCCTAGCCGGGAGGGCTACACCTTC. The full variable domain, completed using reference TRBV14 and TRBJ1-2, is EAGVTQFPSHSVIEKGQTVTLRCDPISGHDNLYWYRRVMGKEIKFLLHFVKESKQDESGMPNNRFLAERTGGTYSTLKVQPAELEDSGVYFCASSPSREGYTFGSGTRLTVV.

This rearrangement joins TRBV18 to TRBJ1-3; perhaps TRBD1 as D (5 bases). This CDR3 is 17 amino acids long. Trimming cost V 4 bases and J 0 bases, with 16 bases left between them. Germline V gives CDR1 KGHSH, CDR2 LQKENI. The CDR3 nucleotides are TGTGCCAGCTCACAGGGACTAACACGTATCTCTGGAAACACCATATATTTT. Amino acid sequence: CASSQGLTRISGNTIYF.

The chain employs TRBV6-2 or TRBV6-3 and TRBJ2-4; D is possibly TRBD1 (5 bases). The V end was cut by 0 bases, the J end by 4 bases, with 10 bases between. The V gene's germline CDR1 is MNHEY and CDR2 SVGEGT. The CDR3 runs 15 residues. In DNA form, the CDR3 reads TGTGCCAGCAGTTACTCATCAGGGCTGAAAAACATTCAGTACTTC. Translation: CASSYSSGLKNIQYF.

This chain connects TRBV30 to TRBJ1-6; D unresolved. Germline V gene data show CDR1 as GTSNPN and CDR2 as SVGIG (reference sequence). CDR3 length: 13 amino acids. Trimming removed 1 base at V and 6 bases at J, with 7 bases between. In nucleotides, the CDR3 is TGTGCCTGGAGTGATGACCCTAATTCACCCCTCCACTTT. Its translation: CAWSDDPNSPLHF.

The chain combines TRBV28 with TRBJ1-1, with a possible D match to TRBD1 (6 bases). V lost 7 bases and J 3 bases, leaving 18 bases between the germline ends. This CDR3 comprises 15 residues. Germline loops: CDR1 MDHEN, CDR2 SYDVKM. The CDR3 DNA sequence: TGTGCCAGCACTCGAGGGGGGAATTTGGACACTGAAGCTTTCTTT. Its protein is CASTRGGNLDTEAFF.

The CDR3 coding sequence is TGTGCCATCAGTGCGGGGGAGCCCATATACGAGCAGTACGTC. It is translated as CAISAGEPIYEQYV. V gene TRBV10-3 combines with J gene TRBJ2-7; TRBD2 might be the D (6 bases). The germline V gene encodes CDR1 ENHRY and CDR2 SYGVKD. The CDR3 sequence is 14 residues long. Trimming took 4 bases from V and 4 from J, leaving 14 bases between them.

The J gene is TRBJ1-5, the V gene TRBV27, with D hard to call. V was cut by 2 bases and J by 6 bases, with 14 bases left in between. CDR3 size: 15 residues. Germline V gene data show CDR1 as MNHEY and CDR2 as SMNVEV (reference sequence). CDR3 protein: CASSLSVGWGQPQHF. The CDR3 DNA follows: TGTGCCAGCAGTTTAAGCGTAGGGTGGGGTCAGCCCCAGCATTTT.